These 18 T cell receptor beta chains were sequenced from one sample in a study of a mutant IDH1 vaccine in newly diagnosed glioma. The time point is: week 35, safety follow-up. In the vaccine, a single dose held 300 ug of the mutant IDH1 20-mer peptide, along with topical imiquimod. Profiling relied on immunoSEQ multiplex PCR, and the TCRdb table lists in-frame clones only, not all of them. The data contain 70,000 or so clones, around 87% of them seen just once; the ten biggest clones take up roughly 2%. No cognate antigen is known for these TCRs. This material consisted of PBMCs, taken from a glioma patient whose treatment included an IDH1 peptide vaccine. These receptors were obtained from a man aged 25-40 years with glioma.

This chain connects TRBV7-9 to TRBJ1-2, with a possible D match to TRBD1 (5 bases). Per the germline V gene, CDR1 is SEHNR and CDR2 is FQNEAQ (reference sequence). The CDR3 length is 14 residues. V was pared by 6 bases and J by 3 bases, with 14 bases between. DNA of the CDR3: TGTGCCAGCAGTGACTGGGGAGGGGACTATGGCTACACCTTC. Protein: CASSDWGGDYGYTF. The full variable domain, rest sourced from reference TRBV7-9 and TRBJ1-2, is DTGVSQNPRHKITKRGQNVTFRCDPISEHNRLYWYRQTLGQGPEFLTYFQNEAQLEKSRLLSDRFSAERPKGSFSTLEIQRTEQGDSAMYLCASSDWGGDYGYTFGSGTRLTVV.

This clone has only one observation. J is TRBJ1-1 and V is TRBV4-2, with D possibly TRBD1 on 5 matching bases. Per germline, CDR1 LGHNA and CDR2 YNFKEQ. The CDR3 spans 15 residues. The V end was cut by 1 base, the J end by 7 bases, with 16 bases between. DNA of the CDR3: TGTGCCAGCAGCCAAGGACTAGGCAGGGTTGATGAAGCTTTCTTT. Translation: CASSQGLGRVDEAFF.

The gene calls are TRBV6-1 and TRBJ2-5, with a possible D match to TRBD1 (6 bases). Trimming took off 6 bases at V and 4 bases at J, with 18 bases between the two ends. Germline lookup yields CDR1 MNHNS and CDR2 SASEGT. This CDR3 contains 15 residues. CDR3 protein: CASSPNGRGTETQYF. CDR3 in DNA: TGTGCCAGCAGCCCCAACGGCAGGGGTACAGAGACCCAGTACTTC.

The CDR3 sequence is CASSPPRKEQFF. CDR3 nucleotides: TGTGCCAGCAGTCCCCCCCGGAAGGAGCAGTTCTTC. The V and J genes are TRBV6-6 and TRBJ2-1; no clear D gene. The length of the CDR3 is 12 residues. Trimming removed 5 bases at V and 10 bases at J, with 12 bases between. CDR1 is MNHNY and CDR2 is SVGAGI in the germline V gene (reference sequence).

The chain recombines TRBV7-6 with TRBJ2-1; a possible D gene is TRBD2 (6 bases). V shed 5 bases and J shed 3 bases, with 23 bases lying between them. Germline V CDR1 and CDR2: SGHVS, FNYEAQ. The CDR3 is 18 amino acids. CDR3 nucleotide sequence: TGTGCCAGCAGCCCGATTGCGATTGGGGGAGGCCTCTACAATGAGCAGTTCTTC. Its translation is CASSPIAIGGGLYNEQFF.

The chain couples TRBV5-1 to TRBJ1-1, with TRBD1 matching 7 bases. Germline lookup yields CDR1 SGHRS and CDR2 YFSETQ. The ends lost 0 bases at V and 5 bases at J; junction bases unmatched: 4. The CDR3 spans 14 residues. The CDR3 DNA follows: TGCGCCAGCAGCTTGGGACAGGGAAAAACTGAAGCTTTCTTT. It specifies CASSLGQGKTEAFF.

V and J are TRBV5-4 and TRBJ2-2; no firm D call. V was clipped by 4 bases and J by 4 bases, with 14 bases between them. Germline lookup yields CDR1 SGHNT and CDR2 YYREEE (reference sequence). This CDR3 is built from 15 residues. For the CDR3, the DNA is TGTGCCAGCAGCCCTCAAGGAGCCTCCACCGGGGAGCTGTTTTTT. Protein sequence: CASSPQGASTGELFF. Supplemented by reference TRBV5-4 and TRBJ2-2, the full variable domain reads ETGVTQSPTHLIKTRGQQVTLRCSSQSGHNTVSWYQQALGQGPQFIFQYYREEENGRGNFPPRFSGLQFPNYSSELNVNALELDDSALYLCASSPQGASTGELFFGEGSRLTVL.

This clone appeared once. The J gene is TRBJ2-5, the V gene TRBV7-6; a possible D gene is TRBD2 (6 bases). Germline V gene data show CDR1 as SGHVS and CDR2 as FNYEAQ. The CDR3 loop spans 13 amino acids. Trimming removed 4 bases from V and 5 bases from J, with 11 bases in between. In nucleotides, the CDR3 is TGTGCCAGCAGCTCTCGGCGGGGTGAGACCCAGTACTTC. Amino acid sequence: CASSSRRGETQYF. The entire variable domain, with the rest obtained from reference TRBV7-6 and TRBJ2-5, is as follows: GAGVSQSPRYKVTKRGQDVALRCDPISGHVSLYWYRQALGQGPEFLTYFNYEAQQDKSGLPNDRFSAERPEGSISTLTIQRTEQRDSAMYRCASSSRRGETQYFGPGTRLLVL.

Only a few counts were recorded for this clone. The V gene is TRBV29-1, the J gene TRBJ1-2; D not certain. The CDR3 is 12 amino acids. CDR1 and CDR2 (germline): SQVTM, ANQGSEA. Trimming stripped 1 base from V and 4 bases from J, with 7 bases between. The CDR3 DNA follows: TGCAGCGTTGAAGGTGGAGTCTATGGCTACACCTTC. This translates into CSVEGGVYGYTF.

The V gene is TRBV19, the J gene TRBJ2-1; 7 bases are a match to TRBD2. The CDR3 runs to 13 residues. J was trimmed by 8 bases and V by 9 bases; bases with no gene match: 10. The germline gives CDR1 LNHDA, CDR2 SQIVND (reference sequence). In DNA, the CDR3 is TGTGCCAGCCGGGGGTGGGAGGGCCATGAGCAGTTCTTC. Its protein is CASRGWEGHEQFF.

The CDR3 DNA follows: TGTGCCAGCAGCTCGGGCAGGGGGGACATTCAGTACTTC. This encodes CASSSGRGDIQYF. The chain links TRBV6-1 to TRBJ2-4; maybe TRBD1 (7 bases). V dropped 6 bases and J dropped 8 bases, with 14 bases sitting between them. CDR1 MNHNS and CDR2 SASEGT come from the germline V gene. The CDR3 has 13 amino acids.

This chain connects TRBV15 to TRBJ1-1; D is uncertain. In germline, CDR1 is LNHNV, CDR2 YYDKDF (reference sequence). This CDR3 spans 13 amino acids. Trimming took off 4 bases at V and 1 base at J, with 7 bases between the two ends. In DNA form, the CDR3 reads TGTGCCACCAGCATAGACCCGAACACTGAAGCTTTCTTT. Its protein is CATSIDPNTEAFF.

V gene TRBV28 combines with J gene TRBJ1-5; D is unclear. Germline V gene lookup returns CDR1 MDHEN and CDR2 SYDVKM. This CDR3 region has 14 residues. V was trimmed by 6 bases and J by 1 base, leaving 10 bases between them. The CDR3, as DNA: TGTGCCAGCAGGGCGGGATTAAGCAATCAGCCCCAGCATTTT. The encoded protein is CASRAGLSNQPQHF. Full variable domain (outside the CDR3, taken from reference TRBV28 and TRBJ1-5): DVKVTQSSRYLVKRTGEKVFLECVQDMDHENMFWYRQDPGLGLRLIYFSYDVKMKEKGDIPEGYSVSREKKERFSLILESASTNQTSMYLCASRAGLSNQPQHFGDGTRLSIL.

The chain is built from TRBV5-1 and TRBJ2-1; the D is unclear. V lost 5 bases to trimming and J lost 6 bases, with 15 bases between them. The CDR3 is 14 residues long. CDR1 is SGHRS, CDR2 YFSETQ, per germline. As DNA, the CDR3 is TGCGCCAGCAGTTCTGACCCCTCAATCAATGAGCAGTTCTTC. Its protein is CASSSDPSINEQFF.

Here the CDR3 reads CASTPTSSSYEQYF. DNA for the CDR3: TGTGCCAGCACTCCGACTAGCTCTTCCTACGAGCAGTACTTC. The rearrangement joins TRBV7-9 to TRBJ2-7; TRBD2 agrees at 7 bases. CDR3 size: 14 residues. Germline V gene lookup returns CDR1 SEHNR and CDR2 FQNEAQ (reference sequence). V was clipped by 7 bases and J by 1 base; unmatched bases: 7.

This sequence joins TRBV9 and TRBJ1-5; D ambiguous. The V and J ends lost 3 bases and 3 bases respectively, with 13 bases between them. The germline CDR1 and CDR2 sequences are SGDLS and YYNGEE. The CDR3 runs to 15 residues. The CDR3 loop is CASSENALDNQPQHF. CDR3 nucleotides: TGTGCCAGCAGCGAAAACGCACTGGACAATCAGCCCCAGCATTTT.

V is TRBV4-3 and J is TRBJ1-2; 7 bases fit TRBD1. The CDR3 is 14 amino acids. After removal of 1 base from V and 8 bases from J, the junction contained 7 bases not matched to a gene. Germline V gives CDR1 LGHNA, CDR2 YSLEER. This CDR3 reads CASSQVYGTEGYTF. The CDR3 DNA reads as TGCGCCAGCAGCCAAGTATATGGGACAGAAGGCTACACCTTC.

This clone has a single count. The CDR3, as DNA: TGCGCCAGCAGCTTAACAAGGGACAACTATGGCTACACCTTC. It codes for CASSLTRDNYGYTF. The chain is built from TRBV5-1 and TRBJ1-2; D may be TRBD1 (5 bases). The germline CDR1 and CDR2 sequences are SGHRS and YFSETQ. Trimming removed 2 bases at V and 2 bases at J, with 10 bases between. The length of the CDR3 is 14 residues.